The T cell receptor beta chain described here comes from a study of cytotoxic CD8 clonotypes in ibrutinib-treated CLL (dated by TCRdb to the early 2020s). Notes on the research overall: The cohort was composed of about 10 relapsed/refractory and about 15 treatment-naive patients; IGHV unmutated status was identified in 17 to 18 patients. Patients were still on ibrutinib when every remission and progressive disease sample was collected. Cryopreserved peripheral blood mononuclear cells were obtained before treatment, at response, and at either sustained remission or disease progression. Longitudinal samples were obtainable from about 30% of the roughly 90 participants in the trial. Partial responses were observed in about 24 patients and complete responses in 2; after a median follow-up of around 68 months, remission was maintained in around 14 patients and progression was observed in approximately 12. On average, each sample yielded 255,043 productive templates and under 95,000 productive rearrangements. Response samples were obtained after a median of 12 months of treatment, with a range of about 6 to 36 months. What the study reported, not specific to this receptor: Clonality rose at ibrutinib response, remained stable during sustained remission, and dropped back toward baseline at progression. Sampling times were not matched between sustained-remission and progressing patients, and lymph node repertoires were not studied. At baseline, clonality was higher than in age-matched healthy donors and showed a strong correlation with circulating CD8+ T-cell counts. Public clonotypes were found to be uncommon and were observed to contract or remain stable during treatment; the increase in clonality was shown to reflect expansion of private clonotypes at ibrutinib response.

On a MiSeq, deep resolution sequencing aimed for a depth between 1 in 1 million and 1 in 200,000 T cells, with each clonotype covered approximately 10x on average. The immunoSEQ hsTCRB Kit was used to generate TCR beta libraries. For the original study's pipeline: Data were analyzed with ImmunoSEQ Data Assistant and ImmunoSEQ Analyzer, with V, D and J genes assigned per IMGT definitions. Clonality, with values ranging from 0 to 1, was calculated as one minus the normalized Shannon entropy of productive rearrangement frequencies. Only overrepresented clonotypes making up at least 0.05% of the repertoire of each patient were included in the public clonotype analysis. Around 13 age-matched healthy donor repertoires from immuneACCESS were used as controls for clonality. Imported from immuneACCESS, the table was reduced by TCRdb to in-frame sequences with V and J called. These copies leave out some clones; in studies compared against another copy, an unresolved V gene accounts for under half, and the cause of the remainder is not known. Clonal size and the V and J genes are those of that table, whereas D and trimming came from the DNA. The sample table lists about 140,000 clones, over 75% of them with a count of one. The leading ten clones occupy 7.5% to 8% of the sample.

With regard to this clone: What antigen it recognizes has not been identified. Base qualities are not provided; no much larger clone lies one nucleotide away.

The CDR3 covers 11 residues, taking in both the cysteine and the phenylalanine. Of the read, only the CDR3 DNA is kept; its 33 bases are in frame from base 1. The germline V gene gives CDR1 as MGHRA and CDR2 as YSYEKL. The V end loses 6 bases and the J end loses 3 bases, and a stretch of 5 bases separates them. For TCR beta library preparation, about 2 micrograms of genomic DNA were isolated from cryopreserved PBMCs. Longitudinal blood samples from CLL patients on ibrutinib monotherapy underwent high-throughput TCR beta sequencing. The patients were enrolled in a single-center, open-label phase 2 trial of ibrutinib monotherapy.

The origin of this receptor is a human donor with chronic lymphocytic leukemia. The sequences come from PBMCs, collected after 36 months of ibrutinib treatment. Rearrangement joined TRBV4-1 to TRBJ1-1, with no D gene named confidently. The CDR3 region: CASRGYTEAFF. The base sequence is TGCGCCAGCAGGGGGTACACTGAAGCTTTCTTT.